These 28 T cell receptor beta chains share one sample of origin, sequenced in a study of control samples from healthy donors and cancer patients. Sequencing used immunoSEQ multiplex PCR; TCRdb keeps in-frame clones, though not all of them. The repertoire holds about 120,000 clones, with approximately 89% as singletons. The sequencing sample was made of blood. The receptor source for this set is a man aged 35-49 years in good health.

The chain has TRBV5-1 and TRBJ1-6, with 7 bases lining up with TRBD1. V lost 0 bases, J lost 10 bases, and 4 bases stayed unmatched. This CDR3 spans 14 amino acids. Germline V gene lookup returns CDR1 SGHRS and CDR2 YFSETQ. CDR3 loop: CASSLDRGTSPLHF. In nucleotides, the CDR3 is TGCGCCAGCAGCTTGGACAGGGGTACATCACCCCTCCACTTT.

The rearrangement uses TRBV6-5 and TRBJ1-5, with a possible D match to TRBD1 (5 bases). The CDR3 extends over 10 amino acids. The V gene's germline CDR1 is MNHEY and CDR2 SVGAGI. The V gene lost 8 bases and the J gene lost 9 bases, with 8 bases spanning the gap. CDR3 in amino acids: CASPGRPQHF. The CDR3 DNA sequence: TGTGCCAGCCCAGGGCGGCCCCAGCATTTT.

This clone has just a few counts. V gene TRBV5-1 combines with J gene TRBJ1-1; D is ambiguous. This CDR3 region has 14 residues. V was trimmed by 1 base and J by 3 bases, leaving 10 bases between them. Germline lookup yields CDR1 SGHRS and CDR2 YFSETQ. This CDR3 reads CASSLSPSDTEAFF. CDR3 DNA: TGCGCCAGCAGCTTGTCTCCGTCTGACACTGAAGCTTTCTTT.

The CDR3 DNA follows: TGCGCCAGCAGCCCCGACGGGGGGAGGACCTACGAGCAGTACTTC. It codes for CASSPDGGRTYEQYF. The V gene is TRBV5-1, the J gene TRBJ2-7, with 7 nucleotides matching TRBD2. Germline values: CDR1 SGHRS, CDR2 YFSETQ. After removal of 4 bases from V and 2 bases from J, the junction contained 9 bases not matched to a gene. There are 15 residues in the CDR3.

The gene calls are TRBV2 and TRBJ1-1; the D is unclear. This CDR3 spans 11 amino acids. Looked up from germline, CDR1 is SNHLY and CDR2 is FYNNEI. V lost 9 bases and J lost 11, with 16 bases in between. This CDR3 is CARTTGSYAFF. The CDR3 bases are TGTGCCAGAACCACGGGCAGCTACGCTTTCTTT.

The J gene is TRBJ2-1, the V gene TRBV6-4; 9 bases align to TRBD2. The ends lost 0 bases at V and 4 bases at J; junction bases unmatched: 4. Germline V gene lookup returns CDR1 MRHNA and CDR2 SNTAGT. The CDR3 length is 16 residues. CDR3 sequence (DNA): TGTGCCAGCAGTGACTCGGCTAGCGGGGATTACAATGAGCAGTTCTTC. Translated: CASSDSASGDYNEQFF.

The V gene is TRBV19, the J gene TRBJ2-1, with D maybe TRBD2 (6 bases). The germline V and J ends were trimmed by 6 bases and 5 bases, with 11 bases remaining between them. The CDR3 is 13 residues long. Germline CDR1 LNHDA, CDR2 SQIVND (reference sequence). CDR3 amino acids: CASRRGLHNEQFF. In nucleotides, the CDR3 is TGTGCCAGTAGACGGGGACTTCACAATGAGCAGTTCTTC.

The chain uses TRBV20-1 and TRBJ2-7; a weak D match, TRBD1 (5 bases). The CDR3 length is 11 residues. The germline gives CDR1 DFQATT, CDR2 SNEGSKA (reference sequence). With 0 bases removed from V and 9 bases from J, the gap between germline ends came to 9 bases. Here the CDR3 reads CSARDLTGQYF. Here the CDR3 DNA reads TGCAGTGCTAGAGATCTTACAGGGCAGTACTTC.

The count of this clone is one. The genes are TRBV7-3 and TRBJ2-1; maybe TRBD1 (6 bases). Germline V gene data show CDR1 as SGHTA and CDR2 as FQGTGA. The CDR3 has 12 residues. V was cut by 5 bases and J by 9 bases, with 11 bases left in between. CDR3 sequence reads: CASSRGGGEQFF. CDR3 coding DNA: TGTGCCAGCAGCCGAGGGGGTGGTGAGCAGTTCTTC.

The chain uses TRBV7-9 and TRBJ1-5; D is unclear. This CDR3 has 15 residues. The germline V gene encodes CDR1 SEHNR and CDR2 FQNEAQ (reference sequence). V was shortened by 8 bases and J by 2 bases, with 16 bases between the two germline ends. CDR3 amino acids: CASSSGWTGNQPQHF. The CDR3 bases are TGTGCCAGCTCCTCGGGCTGGACCGGCAATCAGCCCCAGCATTTT.

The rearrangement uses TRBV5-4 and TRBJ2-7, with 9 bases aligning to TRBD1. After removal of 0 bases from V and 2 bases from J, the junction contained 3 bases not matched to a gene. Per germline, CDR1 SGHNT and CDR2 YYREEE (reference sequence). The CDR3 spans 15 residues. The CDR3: CASSLGGQGAYEQYF. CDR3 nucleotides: TGTGCCAGCAGCTTGGGGGGACAGGGAGCCTACGAGCAGTACTTC. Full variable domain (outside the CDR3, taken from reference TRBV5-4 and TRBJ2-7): ETGVTQSPTHLIKTRGQQVTLRCSSQSGHNTVSWYQQALGQGPQFIFQYYREEENGRGNFPPRFSGLQFPNYSSELNVNALELDDSALYLCASSLGGQGAYEQYFGPGTRLTVT.

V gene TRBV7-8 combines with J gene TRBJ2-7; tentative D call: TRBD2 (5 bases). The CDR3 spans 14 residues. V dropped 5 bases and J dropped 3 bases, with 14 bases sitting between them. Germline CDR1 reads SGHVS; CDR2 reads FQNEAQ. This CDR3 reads CASSQYMGVYEQYF. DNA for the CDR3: TGTGCCAGCAGCCAATACATGGGAGTCTACGAGCAGTACTTC.

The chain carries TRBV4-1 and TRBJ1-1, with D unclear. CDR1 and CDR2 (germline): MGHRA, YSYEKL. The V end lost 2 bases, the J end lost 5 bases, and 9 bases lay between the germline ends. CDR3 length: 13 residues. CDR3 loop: CASSQMIGTEAFF. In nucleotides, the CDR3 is TGCGCCAGCAGCCAAATGATAGGGACTGAAGCTTTCTTT.

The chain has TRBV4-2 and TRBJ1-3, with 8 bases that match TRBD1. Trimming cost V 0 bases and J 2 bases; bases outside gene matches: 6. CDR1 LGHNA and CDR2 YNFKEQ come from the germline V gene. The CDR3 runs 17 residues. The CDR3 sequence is CASSQDRTGRTGNTIYF. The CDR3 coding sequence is TGTGCCAGCAGCCAAGATCGGACAGGGAGGACTGGAAACACCATATATTTT.

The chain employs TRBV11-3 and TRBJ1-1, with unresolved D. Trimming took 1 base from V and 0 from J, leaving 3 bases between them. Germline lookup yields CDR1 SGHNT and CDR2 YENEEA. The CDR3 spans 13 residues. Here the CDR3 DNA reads TGTGCCAGCAGCTTAGTAGTGAACACTGAAGCTTTCTTT. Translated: CASSLVVNTEAFF.

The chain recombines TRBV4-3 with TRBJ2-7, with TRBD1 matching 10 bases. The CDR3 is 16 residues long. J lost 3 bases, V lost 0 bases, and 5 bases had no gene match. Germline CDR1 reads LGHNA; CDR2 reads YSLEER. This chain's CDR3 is CASSQELGQGDYEQYF. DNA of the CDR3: TGCGCCAGCAGCCAAGAACTAGGACAGGGGGACTACGAGCAGTACTTC.

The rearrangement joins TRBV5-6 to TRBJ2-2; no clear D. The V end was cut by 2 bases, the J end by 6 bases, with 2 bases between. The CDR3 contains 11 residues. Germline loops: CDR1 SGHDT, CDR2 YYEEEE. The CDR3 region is CASSFPGELFF. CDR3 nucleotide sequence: TGTGCCAGCAGCTTCCCCGGGGAGCTGTTTTTT. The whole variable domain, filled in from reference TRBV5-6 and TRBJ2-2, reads DAGVTQSPTHLIKTRGQQVTLRCSPKSGHDTVSWYQQALGQGPQFIFQYYEEEERQRGNFPDRFSGHQFPNYSSELNVNALLLGDSALYLCASSFPGELFFGEGSRLTVL.

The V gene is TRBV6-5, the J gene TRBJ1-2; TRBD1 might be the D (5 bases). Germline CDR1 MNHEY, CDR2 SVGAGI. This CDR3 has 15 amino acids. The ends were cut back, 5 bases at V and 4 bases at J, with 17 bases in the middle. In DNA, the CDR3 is TGTGCCAGCAGTCCCAGGGCCTGGCGGGGCTATGGCTACACCTTC. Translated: CASSPRAWRGYGYTF.

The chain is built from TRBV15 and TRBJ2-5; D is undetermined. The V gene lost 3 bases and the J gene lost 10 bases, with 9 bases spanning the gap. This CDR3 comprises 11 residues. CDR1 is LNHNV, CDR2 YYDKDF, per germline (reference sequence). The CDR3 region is CATSSPGNQYF. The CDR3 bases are TGTGCCACCAGCAGTCCTGGTAACCAGTACTTC.

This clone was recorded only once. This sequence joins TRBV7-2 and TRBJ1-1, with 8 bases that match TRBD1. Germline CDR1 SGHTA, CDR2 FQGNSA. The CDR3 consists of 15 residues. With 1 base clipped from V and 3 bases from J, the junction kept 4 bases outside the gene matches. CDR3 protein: CASSLVRGRYTEAFF. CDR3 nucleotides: TGTGCCAGCAGCTTAGTCAGGGGGCGGTACACTGAAGCTTTCTTT.

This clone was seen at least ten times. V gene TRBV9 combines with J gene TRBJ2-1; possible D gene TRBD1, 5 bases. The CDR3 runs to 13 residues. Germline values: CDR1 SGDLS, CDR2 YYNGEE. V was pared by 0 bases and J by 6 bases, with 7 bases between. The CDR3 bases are TGTGCCAGCAGCGTAGATGGGGCCAATGAGCAGTTCTTC. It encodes CASSVDGANEQFF.

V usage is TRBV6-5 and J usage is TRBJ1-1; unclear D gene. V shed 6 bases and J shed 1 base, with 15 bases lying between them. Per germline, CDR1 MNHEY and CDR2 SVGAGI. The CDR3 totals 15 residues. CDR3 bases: TGTGCCAGCAGCCCCAGGTCTTTACCGAACACTGAAGCTTTCTTT. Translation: CASSPRSLPNTEAFF.

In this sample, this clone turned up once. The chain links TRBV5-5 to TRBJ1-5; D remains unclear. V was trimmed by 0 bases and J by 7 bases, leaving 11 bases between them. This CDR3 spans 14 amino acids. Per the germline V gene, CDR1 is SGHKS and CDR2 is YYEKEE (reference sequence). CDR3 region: CASSLVSVGQPQHF. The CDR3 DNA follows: TGTGCCAGCAGCTTGGTTTCAGTGGGACAGCCCCAGCATTTT.

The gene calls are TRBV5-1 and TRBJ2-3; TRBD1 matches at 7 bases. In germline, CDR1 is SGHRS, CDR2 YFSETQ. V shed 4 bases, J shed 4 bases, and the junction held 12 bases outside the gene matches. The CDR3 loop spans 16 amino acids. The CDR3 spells CASSLGTAAHSDTQYF. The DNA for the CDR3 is TGCGCCAGCAGCCTGGGGACAGCCGCCCACTCAGATACGCAGTATTTT.

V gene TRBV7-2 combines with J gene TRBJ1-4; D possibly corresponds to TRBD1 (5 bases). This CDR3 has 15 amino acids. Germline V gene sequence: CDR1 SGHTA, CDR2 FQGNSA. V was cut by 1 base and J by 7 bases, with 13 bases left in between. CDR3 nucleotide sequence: TGTGCCAGCAGCTTAGACGGCAGGGTCTCTGAAAAACTGTTTTTT. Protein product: CASSLDGRVSEKLFF.

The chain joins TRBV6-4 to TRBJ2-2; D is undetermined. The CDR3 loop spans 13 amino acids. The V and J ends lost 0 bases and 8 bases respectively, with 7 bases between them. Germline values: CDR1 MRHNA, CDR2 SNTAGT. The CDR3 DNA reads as TGTGCCAGCAGTGACTCGCTTGCGGGGGAGCTGTTTTTT. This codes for CASSDSLAGELFF.

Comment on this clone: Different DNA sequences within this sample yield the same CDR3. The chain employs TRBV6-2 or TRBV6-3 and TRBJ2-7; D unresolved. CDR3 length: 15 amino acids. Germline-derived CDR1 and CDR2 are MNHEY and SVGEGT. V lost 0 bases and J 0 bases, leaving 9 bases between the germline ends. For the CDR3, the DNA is TGTGCCAGCAGTTACTCAGGGTCTCTCTCCTACGAGCAGTACTTC. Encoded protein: CASSYSGSLSYEQYF.

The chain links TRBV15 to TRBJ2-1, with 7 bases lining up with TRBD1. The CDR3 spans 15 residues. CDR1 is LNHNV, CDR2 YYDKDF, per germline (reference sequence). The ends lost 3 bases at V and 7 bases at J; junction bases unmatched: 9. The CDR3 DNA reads TGTGCCACCAGCAGGGCGAGACAGGGTTTGAATGAGCAGTTCTTC. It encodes CATSRARQGLNEQFF.